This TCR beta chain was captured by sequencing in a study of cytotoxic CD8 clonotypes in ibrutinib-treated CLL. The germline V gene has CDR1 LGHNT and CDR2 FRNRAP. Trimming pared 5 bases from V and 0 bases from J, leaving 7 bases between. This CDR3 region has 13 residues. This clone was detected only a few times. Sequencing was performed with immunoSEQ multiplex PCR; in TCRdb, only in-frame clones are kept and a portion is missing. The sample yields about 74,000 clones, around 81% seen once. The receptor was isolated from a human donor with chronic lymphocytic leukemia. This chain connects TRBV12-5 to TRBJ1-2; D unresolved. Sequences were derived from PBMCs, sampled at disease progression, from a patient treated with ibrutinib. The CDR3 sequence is CASGIGTNYGYTF. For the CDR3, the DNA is TGTGCTAGTGGTATCGGGACTAACTATGGCTACACCTTC.